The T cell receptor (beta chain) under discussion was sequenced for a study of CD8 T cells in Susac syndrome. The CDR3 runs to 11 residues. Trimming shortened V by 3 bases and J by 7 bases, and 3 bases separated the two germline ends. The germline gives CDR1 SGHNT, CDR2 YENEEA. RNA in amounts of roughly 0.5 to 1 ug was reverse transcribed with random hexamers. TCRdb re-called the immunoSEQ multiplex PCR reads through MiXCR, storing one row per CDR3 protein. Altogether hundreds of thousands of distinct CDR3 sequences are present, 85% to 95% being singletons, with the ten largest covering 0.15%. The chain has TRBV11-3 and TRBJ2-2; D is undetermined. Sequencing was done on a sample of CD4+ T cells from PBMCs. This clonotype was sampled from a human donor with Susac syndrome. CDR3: CASSFHGELFF. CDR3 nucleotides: TGTGCCAGCAGCTTCCACGGGGAGCTGTTTTTT.